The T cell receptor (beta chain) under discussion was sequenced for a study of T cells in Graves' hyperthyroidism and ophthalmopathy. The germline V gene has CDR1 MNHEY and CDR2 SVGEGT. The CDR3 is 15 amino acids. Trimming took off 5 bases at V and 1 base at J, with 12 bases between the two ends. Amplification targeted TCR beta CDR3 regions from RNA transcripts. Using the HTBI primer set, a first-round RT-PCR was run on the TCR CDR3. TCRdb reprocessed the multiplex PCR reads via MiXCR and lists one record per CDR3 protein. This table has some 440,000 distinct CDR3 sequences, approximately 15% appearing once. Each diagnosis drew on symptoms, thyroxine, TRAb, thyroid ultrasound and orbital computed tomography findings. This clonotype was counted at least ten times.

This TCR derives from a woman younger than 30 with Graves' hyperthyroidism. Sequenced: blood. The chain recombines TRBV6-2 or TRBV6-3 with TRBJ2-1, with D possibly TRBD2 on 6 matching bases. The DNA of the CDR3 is TGTGCCAGCAGTCGACTAGTTCGGTCCTACAATGAGCAGTTCTTC. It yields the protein CASSRLVRSYNEQFF.